A single T cell receptor (beta chain) is shown here with its context. The antigen is undetermined. The CDR3 is 16 residues long. Germline V gene sequence: CDR1 SGDLS, CDR2 YYNGEE. The V end lost 4 bases, the J end lost 0 bases, and 16 bases lay between the germline ends. TCRdb's copy holds only in-frame clones and misses some; the assay was immunoSEQ multiplex PCR. Counted here are about 350,000 clones, around 90% occurring once; the ten biggest clones make up around 4.2%. The data belong to a study of Ad26.COV2.S vaccination and SARS-CoV-2 variants. Points from the study as a whole: Spike-specific responses of CD8+ and CD4+ T cells were reported to display substantial breadth after vaccination. Vaccinees showed greater spike-specific TCR breadth than placebo recipients.

The sample consisted of peripheral blood, taken after recovery from COVID-19. This clonotype was obtained from a human donor who had recovered from COVID-19. The rearrangement uses TRBV9 and TRBJ1-2, with D unclear. CDR3 nucleotide sequence: TGTGCCAGCAGCCTAAGCACCGGGCCCGCTAACTATGGCTACACCTTC. This codes for CASSLSTGPANYGYTF.